This T cell receptor beta chain emerged from a study of T cell repertoires in cytomegalovirus infection. Study information: Public TCR beta signatures indicated both CMV infection and matching HLA type. Regarding the study as a whole: Carriage of CMV together with the relevant HLA was identifiable through cumulative public TCR beta family frequency. HLA-C-restricted, CMV-specific TCR beta clonotypes were dominant ex vivo.

This clonotype was counted many times. Its antigen is undetermined. Germline lookup yields CDR1 SNHLY and CDR2 FYNNEI. CDR3 size: 16 residues. V was pared by 4 bases and J by 2 bases, with 5 bases of the junction left unmatched. TCRdb reprocessed the reads with MiXCR, giving one entry per CDR3 protein. The sample carries hundreds of thousands of distinct CDR3 sequences, 11% recorded once. This clonotype was obtained from a human donor in good health (CMV status not recorded). Some clones in this sample may be carry-over from other donors' samples. The sequenced sample consisted of PBMCs. V is TRBV2 and J is TRBJ2-3; 11 bases are a match to TRBD2. CDR3 bases: TGTGCCAGCAGTGCACTAGCGGGGGCCTTCACAGATACGCAGTATTTT. Translation gives CASSALAGAFTDTQYF.